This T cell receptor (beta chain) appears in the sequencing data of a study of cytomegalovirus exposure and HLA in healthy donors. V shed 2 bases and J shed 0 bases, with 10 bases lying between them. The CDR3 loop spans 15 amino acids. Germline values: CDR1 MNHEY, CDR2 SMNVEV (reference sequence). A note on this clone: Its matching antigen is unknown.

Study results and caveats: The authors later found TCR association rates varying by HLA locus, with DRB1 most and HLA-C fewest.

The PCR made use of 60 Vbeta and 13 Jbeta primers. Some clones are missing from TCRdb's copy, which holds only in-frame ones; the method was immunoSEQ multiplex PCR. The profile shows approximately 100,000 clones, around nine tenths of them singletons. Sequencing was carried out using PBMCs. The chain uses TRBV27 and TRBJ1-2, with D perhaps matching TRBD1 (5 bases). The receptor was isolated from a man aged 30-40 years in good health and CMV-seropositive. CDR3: CASSLRGITNYGYTF. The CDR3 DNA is TGTGCCAGCAGTTTACGGGGGATAACTAACTATGGCTACACCTTC.